This T cell receptor beta chain was observed in a study of blood T cells in healthy people across ages (dated by TCRdb to between 2014 and 2016). Some background on the complete study: In model experiments, template switching captured about one uniquely barcoded TCR beta cDNA molecule for every two T cells. The study measured age-related changes in TCR beta repertoire diversity using deep sequencing normalized with unique cDNA molecular identifiers. The donors were divided into four age groups: young (average roughly 17 years), middle-aged (over 35), aged (about 60) and long-lived (around 87). To avoid experimental bias, donors of different ages were spread randomly across the sequencing lanes. Two additional independent replicas of 1 million unique cDNA reads from the same blood draw were analyzed for two donors (one aged 18 to 30 and one aged 80 or older). Study-wide conclusions, independent of this receptor: As age increased, observed TCR beta diversity per million T cells dropped in a roughly linear way, and a significant reduction was already evident by age roughly 36. Since profiling was done on bulk unsorted PBMCs, naive and antigen-experienced compartments could not be conclusively compared. Observed TCR beta diversity correlated strongly with the percentage of naive T cells measured by flow cytometry. Compared with the aged group, the long-lived group had more naive CD4+ T cells, fewer expanded clones and increased TCR diversity, suggesting age selection. Because the CMV infection status of the donors was unknown, age-related changes in expanded clonotypes may potentially have been confounded. Estimates of total diversity based on one million sequenced T cells were considered lower bounds and underestimates.

V sheds 1 base and J sheds 12 bases, leaving 12 bases between their ends. The CDR3 spans 12 residues, from the cysteine through the phenylalanine. Only the CDR3 DNA is retained, 36 bases long and in frame from the first base. Comments on this clonotype: Its specific antigen is unknown. It has no much larger one-base neighbor in the sample; base qualities were not kept.

The library was produced with 5' RACE. The listed sequencing device is Illumina HiSeq 2500. A second PCR of about 6 to 11 cycles was performed with a sample-barcoded 5' primer and a J-beta primer mix. A template-switch 5' adaptor carrying 12 random nucleotides introduced a unique molecular identifier onto each TCR beta cDNA molecule. At least 2.5 million CDR3-containing paired-end reads were obtained from each sample. First-strand cDNA was synthesized from all RNA with the Mint cDNA synthesis kit, primed by a TRBC-specific oligonucleotide. After uracil-DNA glycosylase treatment, a first 18-cycle PCR used universal primers M1SS and BC2_uni_R on all cDNA. The authors' pipeline ran thus. Each sample was normalized by randomly selecting 1 million high-quality reads, each carrying a distinct molecular identifier. Reads with shared molecular identifiers were discarded instead of being binned into consensus sequences. MiTCR, with a Q25 quality threshold and the strictest error-elimination algorithm, was used for CDR3 identification, clonotype clustering and error correction. A nonparametric unseen species model using Euler transformation provided a lower-bound estimate of total TCR beta diversity. Through fastp at Q25 and MiXCR, TCRdb rebuilt clones from the public reads, retaining in-frame beta chains. Entries are consolidated by CDR3 protein sequence, retaining the most common genes and DNA. The V and J calls and clone size come from TCRdb's table, not from the authors' own analysis. This sample lists some 880,000 distinct CDR3 sequences; around 36% were detected once. Over 10% of the sample belongs to the ten largest clones.

The donors were 40 or so Caucasian individuals from Russia, aged 6 to 90 years, who were systemically healthy. Approximately 9 milliliters of peripheral blood were collected from each donor into EDTA-treated Vacutainer tubes. PBMCs were isolated by Ficoll-Paque density-gradient centrifugation, with at least 6 million obtained per sample. Trizol reagent was used to extract total RNA from the PBMCs, yielding at least 5.5 micrograms per sample. For every donor, flow cytometry on a PBMC aliquot measured the percentage of naive CD45RAhigh/CD27high T cells. Sequencing input: blood. This TCR was sampled from a man between 18 and 29 years old in good health. The rearrangement combines TRBV12-3 or TRBV12-4 with TRBJ1-2; confidence is insufficient to name the D gene. The CDR3 sequence is CASSLGTSGDTF. The DNA reads as follows: TGTGCCAGCAGTTTAGGGACCTCTGGTGACACCTTC.